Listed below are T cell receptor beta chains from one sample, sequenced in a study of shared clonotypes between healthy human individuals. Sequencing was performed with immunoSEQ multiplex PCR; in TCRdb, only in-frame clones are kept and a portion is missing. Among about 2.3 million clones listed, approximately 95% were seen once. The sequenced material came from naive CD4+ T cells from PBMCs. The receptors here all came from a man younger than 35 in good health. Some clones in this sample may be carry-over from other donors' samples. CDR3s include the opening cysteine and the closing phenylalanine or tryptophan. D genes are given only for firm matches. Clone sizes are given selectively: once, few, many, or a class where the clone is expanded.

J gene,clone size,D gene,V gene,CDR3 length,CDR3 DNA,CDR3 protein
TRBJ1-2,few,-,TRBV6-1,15,TGTGCCAGCAGTGAAGCTATCCGGGCCGCCTATGGCTACACCTTC,CASSEAIRAAYGYTF
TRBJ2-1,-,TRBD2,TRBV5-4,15,TGTGCCAGCAGCTCATTCCTAGCGGGAGACAATGAGCAGTTCTTC,CASSSFLAGDNEQFF
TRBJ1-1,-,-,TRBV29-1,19,TGCAGCGTTGACGGCCCTGCCCGGGGGGGGCGCAGGTTTGGCACTGAAGCTTTCTTT,CSVDGPARGGRRFGTEAFF
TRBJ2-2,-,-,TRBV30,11,TGTGCCTGGAGACACACCGGGGAGCTGTTTTTT,CAWRHTGELFF
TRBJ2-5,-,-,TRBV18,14,TGTGCCAGCTCGGTTCAGGGCTCCCAAGAGACCCAGTACTTC,CASSVQGSQETQYF
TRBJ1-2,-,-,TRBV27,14,TGTGCCAGCAGTCCTTTCATTATGGGCTATGGCTACACCTTC,CASSPFIMGYGYTF
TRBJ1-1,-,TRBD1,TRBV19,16,TGTGCCAGCGCCAAGGGACAGGGGGCTAGGAACACTGAAGCTTTCTTT,CASAKGQGARNTEAFF
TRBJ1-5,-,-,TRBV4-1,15,TGCGCCAGCAGCCGAATAAGGGTTAGCAATCAGCCCCAGCATTTT,CASSRIRVSNQPQHF
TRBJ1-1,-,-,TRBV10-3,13,TGTGCCATCAACCGGGATATTAACACTGAAGCTTTCTTT,CAINRDINTEAFF
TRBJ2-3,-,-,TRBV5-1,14,TGCGCCAGCAGCTTGGGACCCAGCACAGATACGCAGTATTTT,CASSLGPSTDTQYF
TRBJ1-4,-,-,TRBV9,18,TGTGCCAGCAGCCCACGGGCCGGGGTGGGCGCAACTAATGAAAAACTGTTTTTT,CASSPRAGVGATNEKLFF
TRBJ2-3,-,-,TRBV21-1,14,TGTGCCAGCAGCAGAAGCGGAAGCACAGATACGCAGTATTTT,CASSRSGSTDTQYF
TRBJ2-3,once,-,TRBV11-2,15,TGTGCCAGCAGCCCGAGACAGGTGGTAACAGATACGCAGTATTTT,CASSPRQVVTDTQYF
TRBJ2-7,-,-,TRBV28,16,TGTGCCAGCAGTTTCACATTCAGAGGGGATAACTACGAGCAGTACTTC,CASSFTFRGDNYEQYF
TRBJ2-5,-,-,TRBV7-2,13,TGTGCCAGCAGCCAACAGTGGAAGGAGACCCAGTACTTC,CASSQQWKETQYF
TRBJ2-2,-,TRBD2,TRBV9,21,TGTGCCAGCAGCGCAGGGACCGCTGGACTAGCGGGAGGCCGACTCACCGGGGAGCTGTTTTTT,CASSAGTAGLAGGRLTGELFF
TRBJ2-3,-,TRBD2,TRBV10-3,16,TGTGCCATCAGCCCGACTAGCGGGGGAACGGCAGATACGCAGTATTTT,CAISPTSGGTADTQYF
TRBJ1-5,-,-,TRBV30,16,TGTGCCTGGAGCGACCTCCGACTGGGAGGCAATCAGCCCCAGCATTTT,CAWSDLRLGGNQPQHF
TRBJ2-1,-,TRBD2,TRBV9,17,TGTGCCAGCAGCGTAGGGAAGACTAGCGGGAGGAGGTATGAGCAGTTCTTC,CASSVGKTSGRRYEQFF
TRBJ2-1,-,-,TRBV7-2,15,TGTGCCAGCAGCCCAGGGGGGAGCGTCTACAATGAGCAGTTCTTC,CASSPGGSVYNEQFF
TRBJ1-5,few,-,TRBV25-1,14,TGTGCCAGCAGTGAATATGGGAGCAATCAGCCCCAGCATTTT,CASSEYGSNQPQHF
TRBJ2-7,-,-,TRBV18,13,TGTGCCAGCTCACCACAAGGATCCTACGAGCAGTACTTC,CASSPQGSYEQYF
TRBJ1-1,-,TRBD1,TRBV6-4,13,TGTGCCAGCAGTCCCCGGACAGGGCGTGAAGCTTTCTTT,CASSPRTGREAFF
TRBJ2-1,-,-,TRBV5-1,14,TGCGCCAGCTCGTTGGAGGGCGGGTACAATGAGCAGTTCTTC,CASSLEGGYNEQFF
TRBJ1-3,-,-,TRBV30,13,TGTGCCTCAACGGGCAGGGTTGGAAACACCATATATTTT,CASTGRVGNTIYF
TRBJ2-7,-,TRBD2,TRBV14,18,TGTGCCAGCAGCCAAGATAGGAGGACTAGCGGGATTTTTTACGAGCAGTACTTC,CASSQDRRTSGIFYEQYF
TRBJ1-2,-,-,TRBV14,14,TGTGCCAGCAGCCAACCGGGACGGGGCTATGGCTACACCTTC,CASSQPGRGYGYTF
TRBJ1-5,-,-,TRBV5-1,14,TGCGCCAGCAGTGTGGGAGGTAGCAATCAGCCCCAGCATTTT,CASSVGGSNQPQHF
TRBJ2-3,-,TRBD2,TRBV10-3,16,TGTGCCATCAGTGAGGCGGTAGCGGGAAAGATCGATACGCAGTATTTT,CAISEAVAGKIDTQYF
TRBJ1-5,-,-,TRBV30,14,TGTGCCTGGAGTGTACCGGCAGGTAATCAGCCCCAGCATTTT,CAWSVPAGNQPQHF
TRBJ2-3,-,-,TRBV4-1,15,TGCGCCAGCAGCCAAGGTTCCGGCGGCCCAGATACGCAGTATTTT,CASSQGSGGPDTQYF
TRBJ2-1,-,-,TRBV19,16,TGTGCCAGTAGTACCAGGGCTGCCAGCTCCTACAATGAGCAGTTCTTC,CASSTRAASSYNEQFF
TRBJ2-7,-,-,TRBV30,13,TGTGCCTGGAGTGTGAGGGGGAGGTACGAGCAGTACTTC,CAWSVRGRYEQYF
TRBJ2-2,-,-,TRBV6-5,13,TGTGCCAGCAAAGATGATTACACCGGGGAGCTGTTTTTT,CASKDDYTGELFF
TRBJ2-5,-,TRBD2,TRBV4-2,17,TGTGCCAGCAGCCCGGGACTAGCGGGAAGGGACGGCGAGACCCAGTACTTC,CASSPGLAGRDGETQYF
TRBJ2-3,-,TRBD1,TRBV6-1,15,TGTGCCAGCAAAAGGGACAGGACTAACACAGATACGCAGTATTTT,CASKRDRTNTDTQYF
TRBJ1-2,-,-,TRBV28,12,TGTGCCAGCACCATCCCGTTCGGAGGCTACACCTTC,CASTIPFGGYTF
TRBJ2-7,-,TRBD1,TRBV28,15,TGTGCCAGCAGCCTGGACAGGGGCGATCTTTACGAGCAGTACTTC,CASSLDRGDLYEQYF
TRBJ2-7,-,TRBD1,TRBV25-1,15,TGTGCCAGCAGTGACCCCGGGACAGCCTTCTACGAGCAGTACTTC,CASSDPGTAFYEQYF
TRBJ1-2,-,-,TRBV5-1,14,TGCGCCAGCAGCCCCGCGACAGGTGACCCAGGCTACACCTTC,CASSPATGDPGYTF
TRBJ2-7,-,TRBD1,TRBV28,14,TGTGCCAGCAGTCGGCCGGGACAGCCCTACGAGCAGTACTTC,CASSRPGQPYEQYF
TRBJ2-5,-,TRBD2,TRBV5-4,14,TGTGCCAGCAGCTTGGGCCCAGCGGGAGAGTCCCAGTACTTC,CASSLGPAGESQYF
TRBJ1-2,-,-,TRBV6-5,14,TGTGCCAGCAGTTTAACAGGGTCCAACTATGGCTACACCTTC,CASSLTGSNYGYTF
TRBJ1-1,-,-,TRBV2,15,TGTGCCAGCAGTGATCAAGGGGGGGGGAACACTGAAGCTTTCTTT,CASSDQGGGNTEAFF
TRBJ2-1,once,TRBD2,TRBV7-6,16,TGTGCCAGCAGCTCGGGACTAGCGGGGGATTACAATGAGCAGTTCTTC,CASSSGLAGDYNEQFF
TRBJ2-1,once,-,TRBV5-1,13,TGCGCCAGCAGTTTGCGTCCTGGGAATGAGCAGTTCTTC,CASSLRPGNEQFF
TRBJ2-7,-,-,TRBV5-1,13,TGCGCCAGCAGCTTGTTCTCAGGGAACGAGCAGTACTTC,CASSLFSGNEQYF
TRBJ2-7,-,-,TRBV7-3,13,TGTGCCAGCAGCTTAAATGAGGCCTACGAGCAGTACTTC,CASSLNEAYEQYF
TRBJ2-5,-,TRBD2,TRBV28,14,TGTGCCAGCAGTTTTGCTAGCGGGAAAGAGACCCAGTACTTC,CASSFASGKETQYF